Listed here are 5 T cell receptor beta chains from one sample, sequenced in a study of blood T cells in healthy people across ages. The authors ran a second PCR of 7 to 11 cycles using a sample-barcoded 5' primer and a J-beta primer mix. TCRdb reanalysed the 5' RACE reads using MiXCR and keeps one entry per CDR3 protein. Seen here are about 730,000 distinct CDR3 sequences, about 40% observed once, and the top ten hold less than 25%. Sequenced sample: blood. The receptors come from a woman aged 60-75 years in good health.

This rearrangement joins TRBV3-1 to TRBJ1-1; D unclear. The germline gives CDR1 LGHDT, CDR2 YNNKEL (reference sequence). The CDR3 totals 13 residues. Between the trimmed V and J ends, which lost 0 bases and 8 bases, there was a span of 10 bases. This chain's CDR3 is CASSQDRTTEAFF. The CDR3 DNA reads TGTGCCAGCAGCCAAGATAGGACGACGGAAGCTTTCTTT.

The chain couples TRBV20-1 to TRBJ2-2; TRBD1 matches 8 bases. The CDR3 runs to 15 residues. The V gene end was trimmed by 6 bases and the J gene end by 4 bases; junction bases not matched to a gene: 10. Germline CDR1 and CDR2: DFQATT and SNEGSKA (reference sequence). The CDR3 nucleotides are TGCAGTGCCGCCCCCCAGGGGGCGCGCACCGGGGAGCTGTTTTTT. It is translated as CSAAPQGARTGELFF.

This sequence joins TRBV20-1 and TRBJ2-5; 12 bases line up with TRBD2. Matching the DNA end better, TRBJ2-7 makes the J call doubtful. CDR1 is DFQATT and CDR2 is SNEGSKA in the germline V gene (reference sequence). The CDR3 extends over 16 amino acids. CDR3 DNA: TGCAGTGCTAGAAGGACTAGCGGGGCGAGCTCCTACGAGCAGTACTTC. It encodes CSARRTSGASSYEQYF.

A note on this clonotype: One junction end disagrees with the germline gene, perhaps due to a read error. This chain links TRBV3-1 with TRBJ1-6; D not certain. Germline V lookup: CDR1 LGHDT, CDR2 YNNKEL (reference sequence). This CDR3 spans 14 amino acids. CDR3 protein: CAGSQVGYSSPLHF. DNA of the CDR3: TGTGCCGGCAGCCAAGTAGGGTATAGTTCACCCCTCCACTTT.

This clonotype was recorded once. This chain uses TRBV4-1 with TRBJ2-2; a possible D gene is TRBD2 (6 bases). The V gene lost 4 bases and the J gene lost 0 bases, with 15 bases spanning the gap. The CDR3 is 17 amino acids. The germline V gene has CDR1 MGHRA and CDR2 YSYEKL. The CDR3 DNA reads TGCGCCAGCAGCCCTTATTCTGGAGGGTCGAACACCGGGGAGCTGTTTTTT. Protein product: CASSPYSGGSNTGELFF.